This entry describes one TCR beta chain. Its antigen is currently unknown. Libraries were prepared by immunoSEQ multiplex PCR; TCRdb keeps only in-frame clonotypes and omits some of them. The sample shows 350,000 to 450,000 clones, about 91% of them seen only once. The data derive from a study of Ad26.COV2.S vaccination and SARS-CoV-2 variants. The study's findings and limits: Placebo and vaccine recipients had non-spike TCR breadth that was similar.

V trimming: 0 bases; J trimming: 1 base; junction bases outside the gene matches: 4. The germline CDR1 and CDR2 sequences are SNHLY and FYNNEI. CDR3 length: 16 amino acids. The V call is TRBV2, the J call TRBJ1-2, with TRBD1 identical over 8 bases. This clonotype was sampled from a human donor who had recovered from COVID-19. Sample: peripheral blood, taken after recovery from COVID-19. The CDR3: CASSEASGQGNYGYTF. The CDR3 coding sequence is TGTGCCAGCAGTGAAGCGAGCGGACAGGGTAACTATGGCTACACCTTC.